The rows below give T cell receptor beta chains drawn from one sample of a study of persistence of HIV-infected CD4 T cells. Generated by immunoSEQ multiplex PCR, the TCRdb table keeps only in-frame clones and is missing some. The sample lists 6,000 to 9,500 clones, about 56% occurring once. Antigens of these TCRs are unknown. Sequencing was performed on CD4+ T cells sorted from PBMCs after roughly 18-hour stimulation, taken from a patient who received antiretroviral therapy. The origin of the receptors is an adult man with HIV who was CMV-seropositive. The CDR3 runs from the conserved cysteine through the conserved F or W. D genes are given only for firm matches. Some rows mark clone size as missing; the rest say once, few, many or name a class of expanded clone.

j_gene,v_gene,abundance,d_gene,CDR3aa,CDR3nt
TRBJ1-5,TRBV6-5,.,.,CASSYNSHQPQHF,TGTGCCAGCAGTTACAACAGTCATCAGCCCCAGCATTTT
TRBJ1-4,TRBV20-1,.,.,CSATEDFDEKLFF,TGCAGTGCTACTGAGGACTTCGATGAAAAACTGTTTTTT
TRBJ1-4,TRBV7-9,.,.,CASSRSFGGNEKLFF,TGTGCCAGCAGCCGCTCCTTCGGGGGGAATGAAAAACTGTTTTTT
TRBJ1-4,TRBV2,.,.,CASRYRESNEKLFF,TGTGCCAGCAGGTACAGGGAGTCTAATGAAAAACTGTTTTTT
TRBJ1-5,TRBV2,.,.,CASMRREDQPQHF,TGTGCCAGCATGCGAAGAGAGGATCAGCCCCAGCATTTT
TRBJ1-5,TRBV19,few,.,CASSHIAENQPQHF,TGTGCCAGTAGCCACATAGCCGAAAATCAGCCCCAGCATTTT
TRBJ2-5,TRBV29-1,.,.,CSVEGQIQETQYF,TGCAGCGTCGAAGGACAGATTCAAGAGACCCAGTACTTC
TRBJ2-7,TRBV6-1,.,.,CASSEEDYEQYF,TGTGCCAGCAGTGAAGAAGACTACGAGCAGTACTTC
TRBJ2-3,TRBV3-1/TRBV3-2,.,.,CASSPGDTQYF,TGTGCCAGCAGCCCGGGGGATACGCAGTATTTT
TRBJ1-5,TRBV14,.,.,CASSQEGGQGDYSNQPQHF,TGTGCCAGCAGCCAAGAAGGGGGGCAGGGCGACTATAGCAATCAGCCCCAGCATTTT
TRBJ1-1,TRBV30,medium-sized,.,CAWQGNTEAFF,TGTGCCTGGCAAGGGAACACTGAAGCTTTCTTT
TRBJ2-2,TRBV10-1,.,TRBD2,CASSESGGYTGELFF,TGCGCCAGCAGTGAATCGGGGGGGTACACCGGGGAGCTGTTTTTT
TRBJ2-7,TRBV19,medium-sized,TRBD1,CASSLLDRGRNEQYF,TGTGCCAGTAGTCTCCTAGACAGGGGGCGGAACGAGCAGTACTTC